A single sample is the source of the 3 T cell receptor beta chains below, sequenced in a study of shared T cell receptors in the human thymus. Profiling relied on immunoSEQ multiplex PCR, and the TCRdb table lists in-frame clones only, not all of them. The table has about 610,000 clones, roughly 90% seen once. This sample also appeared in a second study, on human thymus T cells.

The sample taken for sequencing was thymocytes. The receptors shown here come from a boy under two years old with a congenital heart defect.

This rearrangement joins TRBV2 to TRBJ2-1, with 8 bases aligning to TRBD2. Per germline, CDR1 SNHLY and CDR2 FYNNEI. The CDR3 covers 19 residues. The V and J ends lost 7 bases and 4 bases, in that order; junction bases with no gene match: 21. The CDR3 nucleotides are TGTGCCAGCACCGGAGCCCCCGACTGGGCGGGAGGCATTTACAATGAGCAGTTCTTC. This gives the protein CASTGAPDWAGGIYNEQFF.

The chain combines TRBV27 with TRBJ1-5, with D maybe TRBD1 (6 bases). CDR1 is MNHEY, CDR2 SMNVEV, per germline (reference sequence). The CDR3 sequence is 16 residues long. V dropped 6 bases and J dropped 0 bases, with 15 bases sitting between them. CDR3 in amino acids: CASRPGGGSSNQPQHF. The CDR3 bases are TGTGCCAGCAGGCCTGGGGGGGGCAGTAGCAATCAGCCCCAGCATTTT.

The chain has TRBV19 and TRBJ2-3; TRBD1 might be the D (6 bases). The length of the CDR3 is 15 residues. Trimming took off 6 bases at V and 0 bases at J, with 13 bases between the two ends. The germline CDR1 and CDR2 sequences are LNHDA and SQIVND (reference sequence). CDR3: CASSLRDKSTDTQYF. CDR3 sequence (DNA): TGTGCCAGTAGCCTCCGGGACAAAAGCACAGATACGCAGTATTTT.